The T cell receptor beta chain under discussion was sequenced for a study of Ad26.COV2.S vaccination and SARS-CoV-2 variants. Overall study findings and caveats: Reportedly, spike-specific CD8+ and CD4+ T cell responses achieved substantial breadth once vaccination had taken place.

Specified treatment: around 19 received Ad26.COV2.S at low or high dose, single or two shots; a few received placebo; per-sample allocation not given. Sampling was performed 63 days after the first vaccine or placebo injection. The CDR3 contains 14 residues. Germline CDR1 reads MDHEN; CDR2 reads SYDVKM. Trimming took off 6 bases at V and 3 bases at J, with 11 bases between the two ends. Profiling relied on immunoSEQ multiplex PCR, and the TCRdb table lists in-frame clones only, not all of them. Here the sample spans about 680,000 clones, around 89% being singletons. As regards this clone: The antigen is not known.

Sequences were derived from peripheral blood, sampled in a trial of Ad26.COV2.S vaccine versus placebo. This sequence originates from a person aged 18-60 years who received the Ad26.COV2.S COVID-19 vaccine or a placebo. This rearrangement joins TRBV28 to TRBJ1-4; D possibly corresponds to TRBD1 (5 bases). DNA for the CDR3: TGTGCCAGCAGCCCCGGGGGAGCTAATGAAAAACTGTTTTTT. It codes for CASSPGGANEKLFF.